A selection of T cell receptor beta chains follows, all from one sample in a study of CD8+ T cells in alopecia areata. TCRdb's copy holds only in-frame clones and misses some; the assay was immunoSEQ multiplex PCR. This sample has 150,000 to 200,000 clones, with less than 65% found just once. The material was CD4+ T cells sorted from blood, obtained at week 24, from a patient treated with tofacitinib. The receptor set was obtained from a human donor with alopecia areata. The CDR3 runs from the conserved cysteine through the conserved F or W. The D gene is left open where the match is weak. Part of the rows lack a size; the others show once, few, many or a class for expanded clones.

TRBJ1-1	TRBV29-1	-	14	-	CSVDIKWGRTEAFF	TGCAGCGTTGACATCAAATGGGGCAGGACTGAAGCTTTCTTT
TRBJ2-3	TRBV7-2	TRBD2	16	-	CASSLGVLAGGDTQYF	TGTGCCAGCAGCTTAGGGGTCCTAGCGGGGGGAGATACGCAGTATTTT
TRBJ1-6	TRBV15	-	12	-	CATSSINSPLHF	TGTGCCACCAGCAGTATAAATTCACCCCTCCACTTT
TRBJ2-6	TRBV25-1	-	15	few	CASSEAGAGANVLTF	TGTGCCAGCAGTGAGGCAGGGGCTGGGGCCAACGTCCTGACTTTC
TRBJ2-2	TRBV11-2	-	15	few	CASSLQLTNTGELFF	TGTGCCAGCAGCTTACAGCTTACGAACACCGGGGAGCTGTTTTTT
TRBJ2-3	TRBV19	-	14	-	CASNQGEGTDTQYF	TGTGCCAGTAACCAGGGTGAGGGCACAGATACGCAGTATTTT
TRBJ2-1	TRBV5-1	-	14	few	CASSLRVRGNEQFF	TGCGCCAGCAGCCTCCGGGTCCGAGGGAATGAGCAGTTCTTC
TRBJ2-4	TRBV7-2	-	12	-	CASSLDRDDQYF	TGTGCCAGCAGCTTAGACAGGGATGATCAGTACTTC
TRBJ2-7	TRBV29-1	TRBD1	13	-	CSAEGTGGYEQYF	TGCAGCGCTGAGGGGACAGGGGGCTACGAGCAGTACTTC
TRBJ2-3	TRBV30	-	14	few	CAWSVMGMADTQYF	TGTGCCTGGAGTGTAATGGGGATGGCAGATACGCAGTATTTT
TRBJ1-5	TRBV7-9	TRBD1	16	-	CASSPQTGKGNQPQHF	TGTGCCAGCAGCCCCCAGACAGGGAAGGGCAATCAGCCCCAGCATTTT
TRBJ2-6	TRBV27	-	16	-	CASQPTRGPSFNVLTF	TGTGCCAGCCAACCAACTCGCGGACCATCGTTCAACGTCCTGACTTTC
TRBJ1-3	TRBV7-2	-	15	-	CASSLVGSRGNTIYF	TGTGCCAGCAGCTTAGTTGGCAGCAGGGGAAACACCATATATTTT
TRBJ1-5	TRBV30	-	15	-	CAWSEGGRSNQPQHF	TGTGCCTGGAGTGAGGGGGGAAGGAGCAATCAGCCCCAGCATTTT
TRBJ1-2	TRBV2	-	13	-	CASSEGTAGGYTF	TGTGCCAGCAGTGAAGGGACAGCTGGGGGCTACACCTTC
TRBJ2-2	TRBV11-1	-	13	-	CASSLGDTGELFF	TGTGCCAGCAGCTTGGGGGACACCGGGGAGCTGTTTTTT
TRBJ2-6	TRBV29-1	-	13	few	CSVSSSGANVLTF	TGCAGCGTCTCCAGCTCTGGGGCCAACGTCCTGACTTTC
TRBJ2-7	TRBV28	TRBD2	15	-	CASSSSSGDSYEQYF	TGTGCCAGCAGTTCTTCTAGCGGGGACTCCTACGAGCAGTACTTC
TRBJ2-5	TRBV18	-	14	-	CASSPSLARETQYF	TGTGCCAGCTCACCCTCCCTAGCGCGGGAGACCCAGTACTTC
TRBJ1-5	TRBV25-1	-	14	-	CASREQGIGQPQHF	TGTGCCAGCAGGGAACAGGGTATTGGTCAGCCCCAGCATTTT
TRBJ1-1	TRBV30	TRBD1	15	-	CAWDNGTGLNTEAFF	TGTGCCTGGGACAATGGGACAGGATTGAACACTGAAGCTTTCTTT
TRBJ1-1	TRBV14	-	15	-	CASSQVWARGTEAFF	TGTGCCAGCAGCCAAGTATGGGCCAGGGGAACGGAAGCTTTCTTT
TRBJ1-2	TRBV27	TRBD1	15	-	CASSPLTGGVDGYTF	TGTGCCAGCAGTCCCTTGACAGGGGGCGTCGATGGCTACACCTTC
TRBJ1-2	TRBV30	-	13	once	CAWSSGGNYGYTF	TGTGCCTGGAGTAGTGGGGGAAACTATGGCTACACCTTC
TRBJ2-5	TRBV6-5	-	14	-	CASSYIGQQETQYF	TGTGCCAGCAGTTACATCGGACAGCAAGAGACCCAGTACTTC
TRBJ1-5	TRBV30	-	13	few	CAWSRGDVEPQHF	TGTGCCTGGAGTAGAGGGGATGTTGAGCCCCAGCATTTT
TRBJ2-1	TRBV30	TRBD2	17	-	CAWSAIGTSVIHNEQFF	TGTGCCTGGAGTGCTATAGGTACTAGCGTAATCCACAATGAGCAGTTCTTC
TRBJ2-1	TRBV4-1	TRBD1	18	once	CASSRLVPGTGSRSEQFF	TGCGCCAGCAGCCGACTAGTACCCGGGACAGGTTCTAGGAGTGAGCAGTTCTTC
TRBJ1-1	TRBV29-1	-	13	-	CSIQISLNTEAFF	TGCAGCATCCAGATAAGCTTGAACACTGAAGCTTTCTTT
TRBJ2-5	TRBV4-3	TRBD1	14	few	CASSQTGTGETQYF	TGCGCCAGCAGCCAAACCGGGACAGGGGAGACCCAGTACTTC
TRBJ2-7	TRBV30	TRBD2	13	-	CAWSIGGGYEQYF	TGTGCCTGGAGTATAGGCGGGGGATACGAGCAGTACTTC
TRBJ2-5	TRBV29-1	TRBD2	12	-	CSVGGREETQYF	TGCAGCGTTGGAGGGAGGGAAGAGACCCAGTACTTC
TRBJ1-2	TRBV5-1	-	13	-	CASSLDAGYGYTF	TGCGCCAGCAGCTTGGATGCAGGATATGGCTACACCTTC
TRBJ1-5	TRBV5-6	TRBD1	14	-	CASSKGTGDQPQHF	TGTGCCAGCAGCAAGGGGACAGGGGATCAGCCCCAGCATTTT
TRBJ1-5	TRBV30	-	11	-	CAWGSNQPQHF	TGTGCCTGGGGGAGCAATCAGCCCCAGCATTTT